This is a list of T cell receptor beta chains from one sample in a study of PD-L1 blockade in urothelial cancer. Only in-frame clones appear in the TCRdb table, and some are missing; sequencing was by immunoSEQ multiplex PCR. The sample holds about 43,000 clones, 83% seen once. Sequencing used PBMCs, obtained around atezolizumab (anti-PD-L1) treatment. The receptor set was obtained from a man aged 55-75 years with urothelial cancer. Both conserved end residues are part of each CDR3. The D gene is left open where the match is weak. Only some rows state a clone size, as once, few, many or a class for expanded clones.

TRBD1 TRBJ1-2 TRBV5-4 - CASSSPGQGARVPYGYTF TGTGCCAGCAGCTCACCGGGACAGGGGGCGCGGGTACCATATGGCTACACCTTC
TRBD1 TRBJ2-5 TRBV5-1 - CASSLSGGWGETQYF TGCGCCAGCAGCTTGTCAGGGGGCTGGGGAGAGACCCAGTACTTC
TRBD1 TRBJ2-3 TRBV18 - CASSLDRATDTQYF TGTGCCAGCTCACTGGACAGGGCTACAGATACGCAGTATTTT
- TRBJ2-2 TRBV6-5 - CASSYSNGGGGELFF TGTGCCAGCAGTTACTCGAACGGGGGAGGCGGGGAGCTGTTTTTT
TRBD1 TRBJ1-6 TRBV6-4 - CASRLQGYGNSPLHF TGTGCCAGCAGATTACAGGGGTACGGTAATTCACCCCTCCACTTT
- TRBJ2-3 TRBV5-5 once CASSLYTDTQYF TGTGCCAGCAGCTTGTACACAGATACGCAGTATTTT
TRBD2 TRBJ2-5 TRBV15 - CATSRGGRPAGEETQYF TGTGCCACCAGCAGAGGTGGCCGCCCGGCGGGGGAAGAGACCCAGTACTTC
- TRBJ1-1 TRBV6-5 few CASSYERNTEAFF TGTGCCAGCAGTTACGAGCGAAACACTGAAGCTTTCTTT
TRBD1 TRBJ2-7 TRBV11-2 - CASSEGGGTGVEQYF TGTGCCAGCAGCGAAGGGGGGGGGACAGGGGTCGAGCAGTACTTC
TRBD1 TRBJ2-2 TRBV19 - CASTTQGQTGELFF TGTGCCAGTACCACACAGGGGCAAACCGGGGAGCTGTTTTTT
- TRBJ1-2 TRBV30 - CAWGEEDYGYTF TGTGCCTGGGGGGAGGAGGATTATGGCTACACCTTC
- TRBJ1-1 TRBV28 - CASSSGAGDMNTEAFF TGTGCCAGCAGCTCCGGGGCTGGGGACATGAACACTGAAGCTTTCTTT
TRBD1 TRBJ1-1 TRBV6-5 - CATTLPGQGCTEAFF TGTGCCACCACTCTCCCGGGACAGGGATGTACTGAAGCTTTCTTT
TRBD1 TRBJ2-7 TRBV28 - CASSTTGDSYEQYF TGTGCCAGCAGTACGACAGGGGACTCCTACGAGCAGTACTTC
- TRBJ2-3 TRBV19 - CASSIDRSTDTQYF TGTGCCAGTAGTATAGACAGAAGCACAGATACGCAGTATTTT
- TRBJ2-1 TRBV11-3 - CASSQTSYNEQFF TGTGCCAGCAGCCAGACTAGCTACAATGAGCAGTTCTTC
TRBD1 TRBJ2-5 TRBV7-9 - CASSLSFRGPVWETQYF TGTGCCAGCAGTTTAAGCTTCAGGGGGCCGGTTTGGGAGACCCAGTACTTC
- TRBJ2-7 TRBV6-6 few CASSPGAYEQYF TGTGCCAGCAGCCCAGGGGCCTACGAGCAGTACTTC
TRBD1 TRBJ1-4 TRBV6-1 - CASERQGAVEKLFF TGTGCCAGCGAGAGACAGGGGGCGGTTGAAAAACTGTTTTTT